This entry lists 21 T cell receptor beta chains sequenced from one sample in a study of T cells after yellow fever vaccination. A single record per CDR3 protein comes from TCRdb applying MiXCR to the 5' RACE reads. Here the sample spans over 45,000 distinct CDR3 sequences, roughly 6.9% being singletons. This specimen consisted of CD8+ T cells sorted from PBMCs, obtained on the day of the first yellow fever vaccination. These TCRs come from a man aged 18 to 29 who received the YFV17D yellow fever vaccine.

This clonotype was found a few times. The chain combines TRBV7-9 with TRBJ2-3; TRBD2 aligns across 7 bases. Trimming took 5 bases from V and 4 from J; bases not matched to a gene: 9. CDR3 length: 15 amino acids. Germline lookup yields CDR1 SEHNR and CDR2 FQNEAQ (reference sequence). The CDR3 DNA reads TGTGCCAGCAGCCCGTCCAGCGGGGTCGCAGATACGCAGTATTTT. Amino acids: CASSPSSGVADTQYF.

The J gene is TRBJ2-6, the V gene TRBV13; 7 bases are shared with TRBD2. V was pared by 5 bases and J by 1 base, with 2 bases of the junction left unmatched. The CDR3 sequence is 15 residues long. CDR1 is PRHDT, CDR2 FYEKMQ, per germline (reference sequence). CDR3 protein: CASSQRGSGANVLTF. The CDR3 nucleotides read TGTGCCAGCAGCCAGCGGGGATCTGGGGCCAACGTCCTGACTTTC.

The table lists this clonotype with many counts. The chain has TRBV14 and TRBJ2-7; either TRBD1 or TRBD2 may supply D (5 bases each). Per the germline V gene, CDR1 is SGHDN and CDR2 is FVKESK. V dropped 1 base and J dropped 5 bases, with 15 bases sitting between them. This CDR3 comprises 15 residues. Here the CDR3 DNA reads TGTGCCAGCAGCCAAGTGTTGAGGGGCCTCGACGAGCAGTACTTC. Encoded protein: CASSQVLRGLDEQYF.

This clonotype was observed many times. The chain carries TRBV10-3 and TRBJ2-1; 10 bases match TRBD1. The CDR3 is 16 residues long. J was trimmed by 7 bases and V by 7 bases; bases with no gene match: 13. CDR1 is ENHRY and CDR2 is SYGVKD in the germline V gene. The CDR3 DNA follows: TGTGCCATCACCCCATTCCGGGACAGGGGACGAAATGAGCAGTTCTTC. Residues: CAITPFRDRGRNEQFF.

This clonotype was counted ten times or more. CDR3 sequence reads: CASSFGQGTPVGYTF. CDR3 coding DNA: TGTGCCAGCAGCTTTGGACAGGGAACTCCTGTTGGCTACACCTTC. The V and J genes are TRBV7-9 and TRBJ1-2; 8 nucleotides line up with TRBD1. Trimming removed 3 bases from V and 7 bases from J; junction bases left unmatched: 10. In germline, CDR1 is SEHNR, CDR2 FQNEAQ (reference sequence). This CDR3 comprises 15 residues.

Concerning this clonotype: This may arise from a read error, as a much more abundant clone is one base away. This chain links TRBV4-1 with TRBJ2-1; tentative D call: TRBD2 (7 bases). The V end was cut by 2 bases, the J end by 5 bases, with 16 bases between. The germline V gene has CDR1 MGHRA and CDR2 YSYEKL. The CDR3 length is 16 residues. Written as DNA, the CDR3 is TGCGCCAGCAGCCAAAAATGGCTGGGGGGGCACAATGAGCAGTTCTTC. Translation: CASSQKWLGGHNEQFF.

This clonotype was seen repeatedly, ten times or more. The genes are TRBV4-1 and TRBJ2-1; tentatively, D is TRBD1 or TRBD2 (5 bases each). The CDR3 has 12 residues. The V gene lost 4 bases and the J gene lost 10 bases, with 11 bases spanning the gap. From germline, CDR1 is MGHRA and CDR2 YSYEKL. The DNA for the CDR3 is TGCGCCAGCAGCCCCCAGGGACGGGAGCAGTTCTTC. The encoded protein is CASSPQGREQFF.

This clonotype appeared many times. The V and J genes are TRBV7-9 and TRBJ1-1; TRBD1 matches 8 bases. The CDR3 is 14 residues long. Trimming at V came to 5 bases and at J to 4 bases, leaving 6 bases not matched to a gene. Per the germline V gene, CDR1 is SEHNR and CDR2 is FQNEAQ (reference sequence). CDR3 amino acids: CASSPGTGGTEAFF. As DNA, the CDR3 is TGTGCCAGCAGCCCCGGGACAGGTGGCACTGAAGCTTTCTTT.

This clonotype has a count of ten or more. The rearrangement uses TRBV6-5 and TRBJ2-3, with D possibly being TRBD1 or TRBD2 (5 bases each). The CDR3 length is 15 residues. The V gene lost 2 bases and the J gene lost 3 bases, with 12 bases spanning the gap. Germline CDR1 reads MNHEY; CDR2 reads SVGAGI. The CDR3 DNA is TGTGCCAGCAGTTACACGCTCGGGGCGACAGATACGCAGTATTTT. This translates into CASSYTLGATDTQYF.

Only a few counts were recorded for this clonotype. The chain links TRBV19 to TRBJ1-1; no clear D. Germline V gene data show CDR1 as LNHDA and CDR2 as SQIVND (reference sequence). This CDR3 spans 14 amino acids. Trimming stripped 4 bases from V and 3 bases from J, with 12 bases between. The CDR3 reads CASSRPQVYTEAFF. Written as DNA, the CDR3 is TGTGCCAGTAGTAGGCCCCAGGTGTACACTGAAGCTTTCTTT.

This clonotype was seen ten or more times. As DNA, the CDR3 is TGCGCCAGCAGCCCCGGGGTGGGGGCAGTCTACGAGCAGTACTTC. Residues: CASSPGVGAVYEQYF. V gene TRBV4-3 combines with J gene TRBJ2-7; D perhaps matches TRBD1 (6 bases). With 4 bases removed from V and 3 bases from J, the gap between germline ends came to 16 bases. In germline, CDR1 is LGHNA, CDR2 YSLEER. This CDR3 spans 15 amino acids.

This clonotype appeared a few times. The CDR3 is CASSEQGNGGTEAFF. In DNA form, the CDR3 reads TGTGCCAGTAGCGAACAGGGGAACGGTGGCACTGAAGCTTTCTTT. The genes are TRBV19 and TRBJ1-1; 7 bases are shared with TRBD1. The CDR3 contains 15 residues. CDR1 is LNHDA, CDR2 SQIVND, per germline (reference sequence). The J segment lost 4 bases and the V segment lost 6 bases, leaving 11 bases of the junction unmatched. Variable domain in full (rest from reference TRBV19 and TRBJ1-1): DGGITQSPKYLFRKEGQNVTLSCEQNLNHDAMYWYRQDPGQGLRLIYYSQIVNDFQKGDIAEGYSVSREKKESFPLTVTSAQKNPTAFYLCASSEQGNGGTEAFFGQGTRLTVV.

Ten or more counts support this clonotype. The chain recombines TRBV6-4 with TRBJ1-2, with D perhaps TRBD1 (5 bases). Trimming removed 5 bases from V and 4 bases from J, with 11 bases in between. CDR1 and CDR2 from the germline V gene are MRHNA and SNTAGT. This CDR3 spans 13 amino acids. CDR3 residues: CASSPGTPYGYTF. The CDR3 DNA reads as TGTGCCAGCAGTCCCGGGACCCCCTATGGCTACACCTTC.

This clonotype showed up just a few times. V is TRBV29-1 and J is TRBJ2-3; the D gene could be TRBD1 or TRBD2 (6 bases each). The V gene's germline CDR1 is SQVTM and CDR2 ANQGSEA. V dropped 6 bases and J dropped 6 bases, with 16 bases sitting between them. This CDR3 has 13 amino acids. The CDR3 DNA sequence: TGCAGCGTGTGGGGGGCGGGCGGGGATACGCAGTATTTT. This translates into CSVWGAGGDTQYF.

This clonotype appeared many times. This chain joins TRBV6-2 or TRBV6-3 and TRBJ2-3; D not certain. V was clipped by 6 bases and J by 1 base, with 11 bases between them. The CDR3 totals 14 residues. Germline-derived CDR1 and CDR2 are MNHEY and SVGEGT. Written as DNA, the CDR3 is TGTGCCAGCAGCCCATCACACGGCACAGATACGCAGTATTTT. As protein: CASSPSHGTDTQYF.

Many counts were recorded for this clonotype. V and J are TRBV4-1 and TRBJ2-3, with 9 bases lining up with TRBD2. After removal of 0 bases from V and 4 bases from J, the junction contained 8 bases not matched to a gene. This CDR3 has 17 amino acids. Per germline, CDR1 MGHRA and CDR2 YSYEKL. The chain's CDR3 is CASSQEGRAGGPDTQYF. For the CDR3, the DNA is TGCGCCAGCAGCCAAGAAGGGCGAGCGGGGGGTCCAGATACGCAGTATTTT.

In its sample, this clonotype was seen many times. The chain recombines TRBV4-2 with TRBJ2-3; TRBD2 is a possible D gene (7 bases). Germline values: CDR1 LGHNA, CDR2 YNFKEQ. CDR3 size: 17 residues. V was trimmed by 0 bases and J by 3 bases, leaving 16 bases between them. In nucleotides, the CDR3 is TGTGCCAGCAGCCAAGAGGGGGGCGGGGGCGGTACAGATACGCAGTATTTT. Protein product: CASSQEGGGGGTDTQYF.

This clonotype occurred a few times. The genes are TRBV27 and TRBJ1-4, with D maybe TRBD1 (5 bases). Germline CDR1 MNHEY, CDR2 SMNVEV (reference sequence). CDR3 length equals 13 residues. The germline V and J ends were trimmed by 8 bases and 10 bases, with 17 bases remaining between them. The CDR3 coding sequence is TGTGCCAGCTCAGAGGAGGGACGGAGAAAACTGTTTTTT. Protein sequence: CASSEEGRRKLFF. The full variable domain, in which reference TRBV27 and TRBJ1-4 provide the parts outside the CDR3, is EAQVTQNPRYLITVTGKKLTVTCSQNMNHEYMSWYRQDPGLGLRQIYYSMNVEVTDKGDVPEGYKVSRKEKRNFPLILESPSPNQTSLYFCASSEEGRRKLFFGSGTQLSVL.

The chain has TRBV29-1 and TRBJ2-1; 11 nucleotides align to TRBD2. The V and J ends lost 7 bases and 0 bases, in that order; junction bases with no gene match: 14. Germline values: CDR1 SQVTM, CDR2 ANQGSEA. CDR3 length equals 18 residues. The CDR3 loop is CSAQGLAGGQSSYNEQFF. The CDR3 bases are TGCAGCGCTCAGGGGCTAGCGGGGGGCCAAAGCTCCTACAATGAGCAGTTCTTC.

The chain employs TRBV30 and TRBJ2-7; D gene unclear. Trimming took off 2 bases at V and 2 bases at J, with 13 bases between the two ends. The CDR3 is 14 residues long. Germline V CDR1 and CDR2: GTSNPN, SVGIG (reference sequence). The CDR3 sequence is CAWSSLPNPYEQYF. The CDR3, as DNA: TGTGCCTGGAGTTCCCTTCCTAATCCCTACGAGCAGTACTTC.

The V call is TRBV7-6, the J call TRBJ1-1; D is unresolved. This CDR3 comprises 14 residues. The V end was cut by 5 bases, the J end by 0 bases, with 10 bases between. CDR1 and CDR2 from the germline V gene are SGHVS and FNYEAQ. The CDR3 here is CASSTLNMNTEAFF. DNA of the CDR3: TGTGCCAGCAGCACCCTTAACATGAACACTGAAGCTTTCTTT.